This T cell receptor (beta chain) appears in the sequencing data of a study of cytomegalovirus exposure and HLA in healthy donors. General observations from the study: After further analysis at a later stage, 15,000 to 20,000 TCR beta sequences were associated with HLA alleles at 0.05 false discovery rate. Three CMV-associated chains proved CMV antigen-specific in vitro. A link between a missense DCLRE1C variant and TCR beta V- and J-gene trimming emerged from a later analysis.

Vbeta (60) and Jbeta (13) primers were used in the PCR. Profiling relied on immunoSEQ multiplex PCR, and the TCRdb table lists in-frame clones only, not all of them. The repertoire holds roughly 120,000 clones, around 77% seen once, with roughly 12% in the top ten. The CDR3 is 17 amino acids. The V gene lost 0 bases and the J gene lost 0 bases, with 14 bases spanning the gap. Germline values: CDR1 SEHNR, CDR2 FQNEAQ (reference sequence). Remarks on this clone: The antigen remains unidentified.

The TCR was taken from a woman aged 40 to 50 in good health and CMV-seropositive. The chain is built from TRBV7-9 and TRBJ1-1; a possible D gene is TRBD1 (5 bases). The material sequenced was PBMCs. CDR3 sequence reads: CASSLAVTALLNTEAFF. The CDR3 region has the DNA TGTGCCAGCAGCTTAGCGGTGACAGCTCTTCTGAACACTGAAGCTTTCTTT.